What follows is one T cell receptor beta chain and its context. These data originate in a study of beta chain features in type 1 diabetes. Purity (above 95%) was reached by all sorted populations. V lost 7 bases and J lost 1; bases outside the gene matches: 16. Germline values: CDR1 LNHDA, CDR2 SQIVND (reference sequence). There are 18 residues in the CDR3. Expressed TCRB transcripts were sequenced, since all the RNA that had been isolated was reverse transcribed. Using immunoSEQ multiplex PCR, the repertoire was profiled, and TCRdb retains in-frame clones only, with some absent. Altogether about 150,000 clones are present, about 10% being singletons, with the ten largest covering around 1.4%.

The receptor comes from a man in his late teens or twenties in good health. Sequenced sample: naive CD4+ T cells from blood. The chain has TRBV19 and TRBJ1-2, with 9 bases aligning to TRBD1. DNA of the CDR3: TGTGCCAGTAAGCGTGTGACAGGGGGTCGTTCTCTTAACTATGGCTACACCTTC. This codes for CASKRVTGGRSLNYGYTF.